This T cell receptor beta chain was identified during a study of T cells in Graves' hyperthyroidism and ophthalmopathy. Template material for amplifying TCR beta CDR3 regions consisted of RNA transcripts. HTBI primers were the set used in a first-round RT-PCR of the TCR CDR3. From the multiplex PCR reads, TCRdb called clonotypes with MiXCR, one entry per CDR3 protein. Of around 700,000 distinct CDR3 sequences in the sample, roughly a sixth are singletons; the top ten hold roughly 17%. V was clipped by 5 bases and J by 0 bases, with 11 bases between them. Germline values: CDR1 MNHEY, CDR2 SVGEGT. The CDR3 is 15 residues long. Used for diagnoses were clinical symptoms, serum thyroxine and TRAb, thyroid ultrasound and orbital computed tomography. Study-level results: The model forecast ophthalmopathy, anticipating it by a median approximately 6.1 months before onset. Within blood appeared most thyroid clonotypes that had expanded above 0.001. Ophthalmopathy was told apart from stable hyperthyroidism by a 13 V-J model.

In regard to this clonotype: Its antigen is as yet unknown.

This chain connects TRBV6-2 or TRBV6-3 to TRBJ1-5; tentatively, D is TRBD1 (5 bases). What was sequenced was blood. The TCR sequence derives from a woman between 50 and 59 years old with Graves' hyperthyroidism that later progressed to Graves' ophthalmopathy. The CDR3 sequence: CASSMNRNSNQPQHF. The CDR3, as DNA: TGTGCCAGCAGTATGAACAGGAATAGCAATCAGCCCCAGCATTTT.